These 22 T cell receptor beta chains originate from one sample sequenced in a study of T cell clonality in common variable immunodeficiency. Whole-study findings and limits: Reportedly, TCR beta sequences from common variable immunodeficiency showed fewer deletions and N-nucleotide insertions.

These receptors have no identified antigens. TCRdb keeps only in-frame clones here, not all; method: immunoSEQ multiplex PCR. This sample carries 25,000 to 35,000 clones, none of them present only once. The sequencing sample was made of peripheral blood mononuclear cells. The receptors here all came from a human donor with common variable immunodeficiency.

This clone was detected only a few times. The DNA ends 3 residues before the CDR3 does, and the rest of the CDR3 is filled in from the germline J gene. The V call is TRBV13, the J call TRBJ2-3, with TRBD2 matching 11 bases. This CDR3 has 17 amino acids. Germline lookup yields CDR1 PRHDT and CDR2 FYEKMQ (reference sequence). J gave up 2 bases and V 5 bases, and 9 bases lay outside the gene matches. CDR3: CASSLLTSGGDTDTQYF. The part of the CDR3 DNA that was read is TGTGCCAGCAGCCTCCTCACTAGCGGGGGAGACACAGATACG.

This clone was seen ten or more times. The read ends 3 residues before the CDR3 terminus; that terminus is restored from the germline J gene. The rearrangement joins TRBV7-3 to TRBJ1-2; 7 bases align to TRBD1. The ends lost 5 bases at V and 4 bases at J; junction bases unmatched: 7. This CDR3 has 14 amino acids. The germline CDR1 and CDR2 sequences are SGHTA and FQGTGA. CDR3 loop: CASSTTGEGYGYTF. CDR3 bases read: TGTGCCAGCAGCACTACAGGGGAGGGCTATGGC.

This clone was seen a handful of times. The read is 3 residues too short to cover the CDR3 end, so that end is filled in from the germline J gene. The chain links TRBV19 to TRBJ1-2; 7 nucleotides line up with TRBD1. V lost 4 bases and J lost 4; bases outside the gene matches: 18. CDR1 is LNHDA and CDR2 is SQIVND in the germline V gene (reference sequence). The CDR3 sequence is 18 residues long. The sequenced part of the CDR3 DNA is TGTGCCAGTAGTAGGGTCCAAGGACAGGCAGGCCTTTTCTATGGC. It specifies CASSRVQGQAGLFYG. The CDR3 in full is CASSRVQGQAGLFYGYTF. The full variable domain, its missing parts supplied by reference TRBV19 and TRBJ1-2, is DGGITQSPKYLFRKEGQNVTLSCEQNLNHDAMYWYRQDPGQGLRLIYYSQIVNDFQKGDIAEGYSVSREKKESFPLTVTSAQKNPTAFYLCASSRVQGQAGLFYGYTFGSGTRLTVV.

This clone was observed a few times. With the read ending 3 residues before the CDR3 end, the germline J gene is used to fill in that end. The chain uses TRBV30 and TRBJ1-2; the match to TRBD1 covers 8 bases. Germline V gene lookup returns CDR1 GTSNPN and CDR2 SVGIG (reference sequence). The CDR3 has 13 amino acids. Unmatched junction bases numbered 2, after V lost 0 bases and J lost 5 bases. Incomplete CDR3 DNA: TGTGCCTGGAGTGTAAACAGGGGGTATGGC. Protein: CAWSVNRGYG. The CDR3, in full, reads CAWSVNRGYGYTF.

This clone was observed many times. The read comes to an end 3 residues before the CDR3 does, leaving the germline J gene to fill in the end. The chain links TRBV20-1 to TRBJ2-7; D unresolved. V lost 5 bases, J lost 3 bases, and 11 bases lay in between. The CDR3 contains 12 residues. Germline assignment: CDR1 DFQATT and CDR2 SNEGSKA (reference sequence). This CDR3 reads CSASVRNYEQYF. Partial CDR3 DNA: TGCAGTGCTTCGGTCAGGAACTACGAG.

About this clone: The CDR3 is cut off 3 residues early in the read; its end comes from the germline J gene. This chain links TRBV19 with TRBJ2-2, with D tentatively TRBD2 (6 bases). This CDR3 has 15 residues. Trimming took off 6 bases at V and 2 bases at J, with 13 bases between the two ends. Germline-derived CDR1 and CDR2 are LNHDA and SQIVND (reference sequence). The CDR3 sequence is CASRRGTRNTGELFF. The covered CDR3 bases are TGTGCCAGTAGACGCGGGACTCGAAACACCGGGGAG.

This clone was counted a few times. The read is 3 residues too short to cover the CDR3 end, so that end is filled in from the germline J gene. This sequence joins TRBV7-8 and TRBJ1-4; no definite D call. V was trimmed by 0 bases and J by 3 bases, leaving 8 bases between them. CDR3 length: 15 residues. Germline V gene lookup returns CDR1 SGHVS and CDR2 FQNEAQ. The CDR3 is CASSLARGANEKLFF. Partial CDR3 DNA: TGTGCCAGCAGCTTAGCCCGCGGTGCTAATGAAAAA.

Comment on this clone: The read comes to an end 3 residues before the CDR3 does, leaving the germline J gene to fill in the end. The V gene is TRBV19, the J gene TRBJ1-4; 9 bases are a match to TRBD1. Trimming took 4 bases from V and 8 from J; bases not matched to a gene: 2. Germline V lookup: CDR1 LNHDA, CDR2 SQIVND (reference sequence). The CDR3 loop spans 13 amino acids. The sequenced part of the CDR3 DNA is TGTGCCAGTAGTAGGGACAGGGAGGAAAAA. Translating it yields CASSRDREEK. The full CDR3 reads CASSRDREEKLFF.

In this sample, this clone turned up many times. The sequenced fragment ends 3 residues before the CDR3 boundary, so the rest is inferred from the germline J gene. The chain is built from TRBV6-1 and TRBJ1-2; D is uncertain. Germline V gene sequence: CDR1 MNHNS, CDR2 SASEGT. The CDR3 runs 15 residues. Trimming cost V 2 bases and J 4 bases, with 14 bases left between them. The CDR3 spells CASSELVGNTYGYTF. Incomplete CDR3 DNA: TGTGCCAGCAGTGAACTGGTGGGCAATACCTATGGC.

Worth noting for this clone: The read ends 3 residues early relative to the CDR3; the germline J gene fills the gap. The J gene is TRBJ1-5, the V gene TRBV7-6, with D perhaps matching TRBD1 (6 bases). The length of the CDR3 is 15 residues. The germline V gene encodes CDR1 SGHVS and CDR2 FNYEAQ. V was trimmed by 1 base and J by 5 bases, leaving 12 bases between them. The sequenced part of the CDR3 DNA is TGTGCCAGCAGCTTAGGGTCAGGGGAGGATCAGCCC. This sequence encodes CASSLGSGEDQP. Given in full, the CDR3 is CASSLGSGEDQPQHF.

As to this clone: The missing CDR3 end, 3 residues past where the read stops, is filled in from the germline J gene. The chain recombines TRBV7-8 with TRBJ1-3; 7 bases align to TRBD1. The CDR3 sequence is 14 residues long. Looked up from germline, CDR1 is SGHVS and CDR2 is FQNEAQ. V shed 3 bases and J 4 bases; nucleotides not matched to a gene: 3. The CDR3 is CASSFSGQGNTIYF. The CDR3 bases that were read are TGTGCCAGCAGCTTCTCGGGACAGGGAAACACC. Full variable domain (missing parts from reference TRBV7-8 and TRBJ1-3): GAGVSQSPRYKVAKRGQDVALRCDPISGHVSLFWYQQALGQGPEFLTYFQNEAQLDKSGLPSDRFFAERPEGSVSTLKIQRTQQEDSAVYLCASSFSGQGNTIYFGEGSWLTVV.

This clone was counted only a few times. The sequenced part of the CDR3 DNA is TGTGCCAGCAGCCGACTGGTGGACAGGCCCGGCACTGAA. It yields the protein CASSRLVDRPGTE. The CDR3 reads in full as CASSRLVDRPGTEAFF. The chain carries TRBV7-7 and TRBJ1-1; 7 nucleotides line up with TRBD1. With the read ending 3 residues before the CDR3 end, the germline J gene is used to fill in that end. Per germline, CDR1 SSHAT and CDR2 FNYEAQ (reference sequence). V shed 5 bases, J shed 4 bases, and the junction held 13 bases outside the gene matches. The CDR3 has 16 amino acids.

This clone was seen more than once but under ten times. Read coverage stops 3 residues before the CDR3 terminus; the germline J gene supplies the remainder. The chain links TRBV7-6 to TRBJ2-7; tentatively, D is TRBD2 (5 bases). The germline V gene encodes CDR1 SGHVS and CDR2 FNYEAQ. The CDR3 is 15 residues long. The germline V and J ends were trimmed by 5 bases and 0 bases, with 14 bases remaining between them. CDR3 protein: CASSLETGVSYEQYF. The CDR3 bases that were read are TGTGCCAGCAGCCTAGAGACCGGGGTCTCCTACGAG.

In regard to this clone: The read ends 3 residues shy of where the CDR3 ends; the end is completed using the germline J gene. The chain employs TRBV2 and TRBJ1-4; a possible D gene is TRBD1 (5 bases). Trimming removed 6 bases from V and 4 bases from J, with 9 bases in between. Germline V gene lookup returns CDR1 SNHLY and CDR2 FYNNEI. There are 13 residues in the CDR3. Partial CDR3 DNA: TGTGCCAGCAGCCGACAGCTTAATGAAAAA. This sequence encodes CASSRQLNEK. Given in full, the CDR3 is CASSRQLNEKLFF.

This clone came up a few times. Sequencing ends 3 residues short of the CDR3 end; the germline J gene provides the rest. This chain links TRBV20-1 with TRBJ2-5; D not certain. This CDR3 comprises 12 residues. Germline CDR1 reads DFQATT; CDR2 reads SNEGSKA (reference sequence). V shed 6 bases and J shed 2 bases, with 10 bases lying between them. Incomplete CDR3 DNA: TGCAGTGCCCTTCTATCACAAGAGACC. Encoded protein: CSALLSQET. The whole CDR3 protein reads CSALLSQETQYF.

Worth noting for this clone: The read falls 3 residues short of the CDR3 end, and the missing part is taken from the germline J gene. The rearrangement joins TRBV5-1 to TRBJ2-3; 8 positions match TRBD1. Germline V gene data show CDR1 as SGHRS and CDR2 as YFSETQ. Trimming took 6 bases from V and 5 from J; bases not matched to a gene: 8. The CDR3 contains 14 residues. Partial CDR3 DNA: TGCGCCAGCACGCAGGGGGCGCTTGAAGATACG. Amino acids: CASTQGALEDT. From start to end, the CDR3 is CASTQGALEDTQYF.

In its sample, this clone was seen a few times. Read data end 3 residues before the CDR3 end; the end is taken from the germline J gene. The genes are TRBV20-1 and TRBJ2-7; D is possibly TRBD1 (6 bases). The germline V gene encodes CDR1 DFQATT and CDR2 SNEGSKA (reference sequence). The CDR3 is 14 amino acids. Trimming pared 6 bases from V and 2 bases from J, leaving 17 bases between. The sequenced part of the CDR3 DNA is TGCAGTGCCAACCGGGACAACAATCCCTACGAG. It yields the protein CSANRDNNPYE. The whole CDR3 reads CSANRDNNPYEQYF.

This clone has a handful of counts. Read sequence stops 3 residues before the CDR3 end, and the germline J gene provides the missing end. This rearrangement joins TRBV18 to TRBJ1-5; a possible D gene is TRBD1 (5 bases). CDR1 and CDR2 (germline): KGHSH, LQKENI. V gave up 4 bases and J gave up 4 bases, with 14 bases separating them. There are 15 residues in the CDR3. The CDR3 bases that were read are TGTGCCAGCTCACAGAACCGACAGACAAATCAGCCC. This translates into CASSQNRQTNQP. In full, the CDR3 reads CASSQNRQTNQPQHF.

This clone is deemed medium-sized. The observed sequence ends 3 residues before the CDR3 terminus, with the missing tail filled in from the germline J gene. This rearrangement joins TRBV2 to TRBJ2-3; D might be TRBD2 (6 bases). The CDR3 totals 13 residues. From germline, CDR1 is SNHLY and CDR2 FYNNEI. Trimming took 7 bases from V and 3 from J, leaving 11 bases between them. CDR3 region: CASTDRGTDTQYF. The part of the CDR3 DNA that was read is TGTGCCAGCACGGACCGGGGGACAGATACG. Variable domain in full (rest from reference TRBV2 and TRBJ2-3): EPEVTQTPSHQVTQMGQEVILRCVPISNHLYFYWYRQILGQKVEFLVSFYNNEISEKSEIFDDQFSVERPDGSNFTLKIRSTKLEDSAMYFCASTDRGTDTQYFGPGTRLTVL.

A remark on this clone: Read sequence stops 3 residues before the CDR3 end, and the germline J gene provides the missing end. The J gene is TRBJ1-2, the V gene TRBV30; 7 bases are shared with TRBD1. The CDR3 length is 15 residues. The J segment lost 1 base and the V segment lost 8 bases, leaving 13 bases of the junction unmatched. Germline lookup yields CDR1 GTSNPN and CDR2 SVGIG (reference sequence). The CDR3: CARQIQGTFNYGYTF. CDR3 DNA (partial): TGTGCCAGACAAATACAGGGGACCTTTAACTATGGC. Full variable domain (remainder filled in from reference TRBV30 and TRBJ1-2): SQTIHQWPATLVQPVGSPLSLECTVEGTSNPNLYWYRQAAGRGLQLLFYSVGIGQISSEVPQNLSASRPQDRQFILSSKKLLLSDSGFYLCARQIQGTFNYGYTFGSGTRLTVV.

The CDR3 is CAWRTGNTGELFF. CDR3 DNA, as far as it was read: TGTGCCTGGAGAACAGGGAACACCGGGGAG. The chain uses TRBV30 and TRBJ2-2, with TRBD1 as a possible D gene (5 bases). The sequence runs out 3 residues before the end of the CDR3; the remainder is reconstructed from the germline J gene. Germline CDR1 is GTSNPN and CDR2 is SVGIG (reference sequence). This CDR3 spans 13 amino acids. Deletions cut 3 bases from V and 1 base from J, with 6 bases between.

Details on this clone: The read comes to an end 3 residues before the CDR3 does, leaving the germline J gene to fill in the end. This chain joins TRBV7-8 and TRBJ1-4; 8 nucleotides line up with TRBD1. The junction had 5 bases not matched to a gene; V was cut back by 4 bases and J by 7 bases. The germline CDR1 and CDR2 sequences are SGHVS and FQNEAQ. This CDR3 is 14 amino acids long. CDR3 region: CASSSIRGREKLFF. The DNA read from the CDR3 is TGTGCCAGCAGCTCGATCAGGGGGCGTGAAAAA.